Sequencing of this TCR beta chain was carried out in a study of CD8 T cells in ankylosing spondylitis. TCRdb used MiXCR to reprocess the 5' RACE reads, holding one entry per CDR3 protein. The repertoire has about 130,000 distinct CDR3 sequences, about a tenth of them found once; the top ten carry 2.5% to 3.5%. Trimming took 1 base from V and 3 from J, leaving 9 bases between them. The CDR3 runs 14 residues. Per the germline V gene, CDR1 is LGHNA and CDR2 is YSLEER. General observations from the study: There was reportedly significant enrichment of clones that were disease-linked in matched ankylosing spondylitis synovial fluid. It appeared that ankylosing spondylitis blood was characterized by a TCR beta motif of fewer than 10 highly homologous variants.

This clonotype was seen more than once but under ten times. Its target is not known. This receptor was taken from a male donor with ankylosing spondylitis or in good health (not recorded which). The sample taken for sequencing was blood, either unsorted or a sorted T cell fraction (not recorded which). This chain connects TRBV4-3 to TRBJ2-5; D gene unclear. This chain's CDR3 is CASSQGGRKETQYF. The DNA for the CDR3 is TGCGCCAGCAGCCAAGGTGGCAGAAAAGAGACCCAGTACTTC.